Detailed here is one T cell receptor beta chain. As originally analysed: Amplifying reference gene primers gave estimates of nucleated cell counts. Here immunoSEQ multiplex PCR was the method, and the copy in TCRdb shows in-frame clones only, minus some. V, J and clone size are those of that table, while D and trimming were read from the DNA. The table shows just over 650,000 clones, with 70% to 90% occurring only once. This entry is derived from a study of blood T cell repertoires in COVID-19. Study at large: Acute and convalescent COVID-19 samples came from the United States, Italy and Spain.

The CDR3 is 17 amino acids. With 4 bases clipped from V and 4 bases from J, the junction kept 15 bases outside the gene matches. Germline CDR1 SGHNT, CDR2 YYREEE (reference sequence). This TCR derives from a woman aged 18-35 years with acute or convalescent COVID-19. This rearrangement joins TRBV5-4 to TRBJ1-2, with 8 bases aligning to TRBD1. The sequenced sample was peripheral blood. The CDR3 sequence is CASSPAWYTGGGYGYTF. Here the CDR3 DNA reads TGTGCCAGCAGCCCCGCTTGGTACACAGGGGGTGGCTATGGCTACACCTTC.